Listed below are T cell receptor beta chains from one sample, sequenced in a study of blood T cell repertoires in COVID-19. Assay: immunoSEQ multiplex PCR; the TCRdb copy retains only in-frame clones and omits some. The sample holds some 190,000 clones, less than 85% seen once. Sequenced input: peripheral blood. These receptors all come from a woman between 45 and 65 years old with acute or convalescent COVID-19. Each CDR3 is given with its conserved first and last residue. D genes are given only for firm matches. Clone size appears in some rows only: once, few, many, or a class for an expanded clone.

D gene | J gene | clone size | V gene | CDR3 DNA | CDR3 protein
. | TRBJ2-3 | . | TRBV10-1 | TGCGCCAGCAGTGGTCAGGGCACAGATACGCAGTATTTT | CASSGQGTDTQYF
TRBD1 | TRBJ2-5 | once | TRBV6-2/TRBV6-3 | TGTGCCAGCAGTAGCAAGGGACAGCATTACCAAGAGACCCAGTACTTC | CASSSKGQHYQETQYF
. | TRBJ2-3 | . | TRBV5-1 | TGCGCCAGCAGCTTCACAGGGCTAAGCACAGATACGCAGTATTTT | CASSFTGLSTDTQYF
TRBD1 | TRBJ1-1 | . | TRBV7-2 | TGTGCCAGCAGAACCCTACTAACAGGGGGTTATACTGAAGCTTTCTTT | CASRTLLTGGYTEAFF
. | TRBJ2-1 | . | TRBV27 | TGTGCCAGCAGTTCACTACTCCTAAAAGCAAACAATGAGCAGTTCTTC | CASSSLLLKANNEQFF
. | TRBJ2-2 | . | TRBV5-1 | TGCGCCAGCAGCTTGGGCCCCGTGGGAGCAGCGAACACCGGGGAGCTGTTTTTT | CASSLGPVGAANTGELFF
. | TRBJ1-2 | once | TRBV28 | TGTGCCAGCAGTGTCTTGAACTATGGCTACACCTTC | CASSVLNYGYTF
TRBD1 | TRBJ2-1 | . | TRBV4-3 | TGCGCCAGCAGCCAAGATTACTTCACAGGGGGAATACGGAATGAGCAGTTCTTC | CASSQDYFTGGIRNEQFF
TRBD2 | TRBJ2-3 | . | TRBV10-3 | TGTGCCAGCGGACTAGCGGGGGGCGGAACATTGCCAGATACGCAGTATTTT | CASGLAGGGTLPDTQYF
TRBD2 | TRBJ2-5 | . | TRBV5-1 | TGCGCCAGCAGGCCTAGCGGGAGCGGAGGTCAAGAGACCCAGTACTTC | CASRPSGSGGQETQYF
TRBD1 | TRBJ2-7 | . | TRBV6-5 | TGTGCCAGCAGTCGGGACAGAGAGCCGTCCTACGAGCAGTACTTC | CASSRDREPSYEQYF
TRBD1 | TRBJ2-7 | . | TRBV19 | TGTGCCAGTAGTGCAACAGGGGTCCCTTCCTACGAGCAGTACTTC | CASSATGVPSYEQYF
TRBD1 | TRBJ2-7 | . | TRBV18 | TGTGCCAGCTCACCTCAGACACATCCAGGGGGAGAGCAGTACTTC | CASSPQTHPGGEQYF
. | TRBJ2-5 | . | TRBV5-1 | TGCGCCAGCAGCTTTACGGGTCAAGAGACCCAGTACTTC | CASSFTGQETQYF
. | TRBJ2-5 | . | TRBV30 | TGTGCCTGGAGTGTGGGGGGTGTGGAGACCCAGTACTTC | CAWSVGGVETQYF
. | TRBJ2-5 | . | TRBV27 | TGTGCCAGCAGTTTATGGGGACAACCCGAGACCCAGTACTTC | CASSLWGQPETQYF
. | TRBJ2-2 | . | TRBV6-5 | TGTGCCAGCAGACTACAGGGAATTACCGGGGAGCTGTTTTTT | CASRLQGITGELFF
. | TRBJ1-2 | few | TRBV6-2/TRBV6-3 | TGTGCCAGCAGTTACGCCCGAGACTATGGCTACACCTTC | CASSYARDYGYTF
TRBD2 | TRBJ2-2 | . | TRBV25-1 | TGTGCCAGCAGTAAACGGGGGGGCATGACCGGGGAGCTGTTTTTT | CASSKRGGMTGELFF
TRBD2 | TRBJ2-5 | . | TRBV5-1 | TGCGCCAGCACTACGCTAGCGGGAACACAAGAGACCCAGTACTTC | CASTTLAGTQETQYF
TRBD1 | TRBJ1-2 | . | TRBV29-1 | TGCAGCGTTGACCAAGAGAGGACAGGGGGTACCGGCTACACCTTC | CSVDQERTGGTGYTF
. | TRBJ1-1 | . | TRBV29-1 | TGCAGCGGCGCGTCTCGGGGCACTGAAGCTTTCTTT | CSGASRGTEAFF
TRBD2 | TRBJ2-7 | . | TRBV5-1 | TGCGCCAGCAGCTCCGTGATAGCGGGGGCCTACGAGCAGTACTTC | CASSSVIAGAYEQYF
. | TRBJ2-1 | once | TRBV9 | TGTGCCAGCAGCCCTCGAGGAGGGACTGAGCAGTTCTTC | CASSPRGGTEQFF
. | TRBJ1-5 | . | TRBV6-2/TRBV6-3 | TGTGCCAGCAGTTACATAGCCAATCAGCCCCAGCATTTT | CASSYIANQPQHF
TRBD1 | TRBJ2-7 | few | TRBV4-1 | TGCGCCAGCAGCCAAGATCAGACAGGGGATACCTACGAGCAGTACTTC | CASSQDQTGDTYEQYF
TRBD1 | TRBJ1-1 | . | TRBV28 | TGTGCCAGCAGACCCGACAGGGCCCTTTCTGAAGCTTTCTTT | CASRPDRALSEAFF
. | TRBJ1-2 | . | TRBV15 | TGTGCCACCAGCAAGGGGGACACAGGAAACTATGGCTACACCTTC | CATSKGDTGNYGYTF
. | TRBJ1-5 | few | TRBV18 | TGTGCCAGCTCTACAGATTATAGCAATCAGCCCCAGCATTTT | CASSTDYSNQPQHF
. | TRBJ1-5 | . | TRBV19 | TGTGCCAGTAGTATATTGGCCCTTGACGGGGAAGACTATCAGCCCCAGCATTTT | CASSILALDGEDYQPQHF
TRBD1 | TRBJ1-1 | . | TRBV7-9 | TGTGCCAGCAGCTTAGGACAGGGGGTGAGGAACACTGAAGCTTTCTTT | CASSLGQGVRNTEAFF
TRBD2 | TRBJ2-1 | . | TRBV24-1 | TGTGCCACCAGTGATCCATCAGCGGGAGGGCCCTACAATGAGCAGTTCTTC | CATSDPSAGGPYNEQFF
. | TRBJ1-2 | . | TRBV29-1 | TGCAGCGTGCAGGCAAGCTATGGCTACACCTTC | CSVQASYGYTF
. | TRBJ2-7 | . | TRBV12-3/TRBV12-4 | TGTGCCAGCCGGGACTTTTCCTACGAGCAGTACTTC | CASRDFSYEQYF
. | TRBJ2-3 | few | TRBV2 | TGTGCCAGCAGTGGCGGAACAGATACGCAGTATTTT | CASSGGTDTQYF
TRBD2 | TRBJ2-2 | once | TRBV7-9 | TGTGCCAGCCCAACTAGCGGGAGTGCCCGGGCGAACACCGGGGAGCTGTTTTTT | CASPTSGSARANTGELFF
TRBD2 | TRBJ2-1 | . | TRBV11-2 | TGTGCCAGCAGCCCCCCCATAGGTAGCGGGGGGTCCTACAATGAGCAGTTCTTC | CASSPPIGSGGSYNEQFF
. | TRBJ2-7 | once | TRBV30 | TGTGCCTGGAGTAGGGCCCTACGGGGGGAGCAGTACTTC | CAWSRALRGEQYF
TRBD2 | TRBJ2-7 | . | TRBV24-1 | TGTGCCACCAGTGACCCGGGACTAGCGGGAGACGAGCAGTACTTC | CATSDPGLAGDEQYF
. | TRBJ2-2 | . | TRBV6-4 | TGTGCCAGCAGTGACTGGGCCTCGGGGGAGCTGTTTTTT | CASSDWASGELFF
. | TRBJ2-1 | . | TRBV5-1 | TGCGCCAGCTCTCCTGGGGGGGCCTCCCGCAATGAGCAGTTCTTC | CASSPGGASRNEQFF
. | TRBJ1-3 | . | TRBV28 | TGTGCCAGCAGTAACCCCCTCGCCGGTAGCTCTGGAAACACCATATATTTT | CASSNPLAGSSGNTIYF
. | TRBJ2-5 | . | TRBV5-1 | TGCGCCAGCAGCTTGGACAGGGCTGGGGAGACCCAGTACTTC | CASSLDRAGETQYF
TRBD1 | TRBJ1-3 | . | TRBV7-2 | TGTGCCAGCAGCTTAGCAGGACAGGGATTTTCAAACACCATATATTTT | CASSLAGQGFSNTIYF
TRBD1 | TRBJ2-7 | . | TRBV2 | TGTGCCAGCAGGCAGGGGGCTAATTACTACGAGCAGTACTTC | CASRQGANYYEQYF
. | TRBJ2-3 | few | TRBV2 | TGTGCCAGCAGTGAGGTGGCAAGCACAGATACGCAGTATTTT | CASSEVASTDTQYF
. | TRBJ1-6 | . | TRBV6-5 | TGTGCCAGCAGTACGCGCTTACCCCTCCACTTT | CASSTRLPLHF
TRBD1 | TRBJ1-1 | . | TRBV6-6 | TGTGCCAGCAGTTACTCGGGACAGGGAATCCCTGAAGCTTTCTTT | CASSYSGQGIPEAFF
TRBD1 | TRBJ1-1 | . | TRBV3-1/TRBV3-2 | TGTGCCAGCAGCCAAAGGGGACAGGGACGCTGGGCTTTCTTT | CASSQRGQGRWAFF
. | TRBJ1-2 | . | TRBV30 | TGTGCCTGGAGTGTAACAGGGCGCTATGGCTACACCTTC | CAWSVTGRYGYTF
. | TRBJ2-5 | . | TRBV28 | TGTGCCAGCATCAAAGGCGGTAACCAAGAGACCCAGTACTTC | CASIKGGNQETQYF
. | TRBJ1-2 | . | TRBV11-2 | TGTGCCAGCAGCTTAGACACAGGGAACTATGGCTACACCTTC | CASSLDTGNYGYTF